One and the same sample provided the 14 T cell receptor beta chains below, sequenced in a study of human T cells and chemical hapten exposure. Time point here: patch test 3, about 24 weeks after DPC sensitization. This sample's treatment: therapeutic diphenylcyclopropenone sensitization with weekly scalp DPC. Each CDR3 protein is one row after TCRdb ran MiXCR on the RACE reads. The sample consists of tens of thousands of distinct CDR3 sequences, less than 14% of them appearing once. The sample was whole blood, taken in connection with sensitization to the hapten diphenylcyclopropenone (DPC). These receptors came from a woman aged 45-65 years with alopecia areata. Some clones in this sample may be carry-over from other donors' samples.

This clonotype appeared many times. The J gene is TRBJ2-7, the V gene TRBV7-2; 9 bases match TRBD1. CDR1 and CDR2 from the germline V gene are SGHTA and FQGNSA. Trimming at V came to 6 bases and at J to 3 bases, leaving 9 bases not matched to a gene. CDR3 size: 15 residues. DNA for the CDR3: TGTGCCAGCAGTCCTGACCCGGGACAGGGCTACGAGCAGTACTTC. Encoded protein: CASSPDPGQGYEQYF.

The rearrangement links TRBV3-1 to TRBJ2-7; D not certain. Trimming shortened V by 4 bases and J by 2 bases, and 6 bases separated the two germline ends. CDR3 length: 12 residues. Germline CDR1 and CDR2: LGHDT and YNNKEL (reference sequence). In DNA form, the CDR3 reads TGTGCCAGCAGCCGGGCCACCTACGAGCAGTACTTC. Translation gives CASSRATYEQYF.

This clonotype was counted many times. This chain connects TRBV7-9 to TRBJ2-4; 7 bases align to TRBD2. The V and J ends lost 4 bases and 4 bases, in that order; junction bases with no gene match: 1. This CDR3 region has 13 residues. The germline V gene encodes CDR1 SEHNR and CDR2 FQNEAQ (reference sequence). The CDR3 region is CASSYSGKNIQYF. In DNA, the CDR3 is TGTGCCAGCAGCTATAGCGGGAAAAACATTCAGTACTTC.

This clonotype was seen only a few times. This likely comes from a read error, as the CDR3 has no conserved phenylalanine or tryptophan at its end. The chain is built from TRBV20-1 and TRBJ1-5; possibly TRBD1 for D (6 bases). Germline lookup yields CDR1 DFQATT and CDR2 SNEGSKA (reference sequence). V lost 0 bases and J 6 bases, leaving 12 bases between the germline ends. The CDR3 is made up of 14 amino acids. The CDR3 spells CSARDLSGAQPQHS. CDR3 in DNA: TGCAGTGCTAGAGATCTATCAGGGGCTCAGCCCCAGCATTCT.

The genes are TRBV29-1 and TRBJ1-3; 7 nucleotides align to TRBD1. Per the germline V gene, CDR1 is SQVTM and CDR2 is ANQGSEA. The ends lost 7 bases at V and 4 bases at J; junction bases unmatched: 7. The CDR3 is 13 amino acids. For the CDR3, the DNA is TGCAGCGCCCGACAGGGATCAGGAAACACCATATATTTT. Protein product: CSARQGSGNTIYF. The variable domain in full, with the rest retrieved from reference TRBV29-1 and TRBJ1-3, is SAVISQKPSRDICQRGTSLTIQCQVDSQVTMMFWYRQQPGQSLTLIATANQGSEATYESGFVIDKFPISRPNLTFSTLTVSNMSPEDSSIYLCSARQGSGNTIYFGEGSWLTVV.

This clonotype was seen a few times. The CDR3 here is CASSLGLPGTGSGANVLTF. CDR3 bases: TGTGCCAGCAGCTTGGGACTACCCGGGACAGGCTCTGGGGCCAACGTCCTGACTTTC. V is TRBV7-9 and J is TRBJ2-6, with D tentatively TRBD1 (8 bases). The CDR3 runs 19 residues. CDR1 SEHNR and CDR2 FQNEAQ come from the germline V gene (reference sequence). V was shortened by 3 bases and J by 0 bases, with 18 bases between the two germline ends.

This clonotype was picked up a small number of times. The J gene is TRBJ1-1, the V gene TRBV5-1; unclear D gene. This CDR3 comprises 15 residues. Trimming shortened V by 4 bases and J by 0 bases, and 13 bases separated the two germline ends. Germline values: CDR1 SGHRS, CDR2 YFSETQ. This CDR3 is CASSLRTLMNTEAFF. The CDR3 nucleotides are TGCGCCAGCAGCCTCAGGACCCTTATGAACACTGAAGCTTTCTTT. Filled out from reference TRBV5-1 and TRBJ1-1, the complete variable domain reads KAGVTQTPRYLIKTRGQQVTLSCSPISGHRSVSWYQQTPGQGLQFLFEYFSETQRNKGNFPGRFSGRQFSNSRSEMNVSTLELGDSALYLCASSLRTLMNTEAFFGQGTRLTVV.

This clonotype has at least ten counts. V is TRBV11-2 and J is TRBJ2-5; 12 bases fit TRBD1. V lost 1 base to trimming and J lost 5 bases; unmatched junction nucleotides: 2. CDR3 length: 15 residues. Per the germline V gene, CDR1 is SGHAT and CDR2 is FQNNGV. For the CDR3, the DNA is TGTGCCAGCAGCTTAGGGGACAGGGGGCAGGAGACCCAGTACTTC. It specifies CASSLGDRGQETQYF.

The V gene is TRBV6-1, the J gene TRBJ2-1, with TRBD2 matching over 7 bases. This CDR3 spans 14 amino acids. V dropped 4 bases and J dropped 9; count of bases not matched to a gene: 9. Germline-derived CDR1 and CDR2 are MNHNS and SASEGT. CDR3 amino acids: CASSARTTGGEQFF. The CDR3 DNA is TGTGCCAGCAGTGCAAGAACGACGGGGGGTGAGCAGTTCTTC.

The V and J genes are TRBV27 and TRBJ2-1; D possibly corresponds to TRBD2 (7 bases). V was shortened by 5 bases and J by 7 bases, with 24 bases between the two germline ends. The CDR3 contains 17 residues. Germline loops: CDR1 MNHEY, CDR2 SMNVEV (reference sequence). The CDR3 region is CASSPPASGLGGNEQFF. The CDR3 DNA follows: TGTGCCAGCAGTCCTCCCGCTAGCGGATTAGGGGGAAATGAGCAGTTCTTC.

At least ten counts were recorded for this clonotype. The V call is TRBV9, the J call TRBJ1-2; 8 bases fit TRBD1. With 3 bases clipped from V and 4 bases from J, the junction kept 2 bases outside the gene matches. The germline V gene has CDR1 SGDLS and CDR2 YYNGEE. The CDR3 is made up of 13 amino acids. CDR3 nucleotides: TGTGCCAGCAGCGCACAGGGGGGCTATGGCTACACCTTC. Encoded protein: CASSAQGGYGYTF.

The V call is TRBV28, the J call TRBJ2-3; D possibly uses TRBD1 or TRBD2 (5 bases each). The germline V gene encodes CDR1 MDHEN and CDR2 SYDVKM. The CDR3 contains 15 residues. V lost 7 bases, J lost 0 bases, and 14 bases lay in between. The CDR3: CASTSWGSSTDTQYF. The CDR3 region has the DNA TGTGCCAGCACCTCATGGGGGTCTAGCACAGATACGCAGTATTTT.

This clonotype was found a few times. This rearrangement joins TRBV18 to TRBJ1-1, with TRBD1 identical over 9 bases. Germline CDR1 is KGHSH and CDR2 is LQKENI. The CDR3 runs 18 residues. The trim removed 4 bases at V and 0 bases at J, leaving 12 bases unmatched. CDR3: CASSLTGTGKNVNTEAFF. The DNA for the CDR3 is TGTGCCAGCTCACTGACCGGGACAGGGAAAAATGTGAACACTGAAGCTTTCTTT.

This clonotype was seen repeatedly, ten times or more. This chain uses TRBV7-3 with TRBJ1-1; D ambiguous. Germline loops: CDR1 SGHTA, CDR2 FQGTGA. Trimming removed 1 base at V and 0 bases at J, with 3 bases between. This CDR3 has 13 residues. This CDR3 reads CASSLSMNTEAFF. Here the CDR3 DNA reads TGTGCCAGCAGCTTAAGCATGAACACTGAAGCTTTCTTT.